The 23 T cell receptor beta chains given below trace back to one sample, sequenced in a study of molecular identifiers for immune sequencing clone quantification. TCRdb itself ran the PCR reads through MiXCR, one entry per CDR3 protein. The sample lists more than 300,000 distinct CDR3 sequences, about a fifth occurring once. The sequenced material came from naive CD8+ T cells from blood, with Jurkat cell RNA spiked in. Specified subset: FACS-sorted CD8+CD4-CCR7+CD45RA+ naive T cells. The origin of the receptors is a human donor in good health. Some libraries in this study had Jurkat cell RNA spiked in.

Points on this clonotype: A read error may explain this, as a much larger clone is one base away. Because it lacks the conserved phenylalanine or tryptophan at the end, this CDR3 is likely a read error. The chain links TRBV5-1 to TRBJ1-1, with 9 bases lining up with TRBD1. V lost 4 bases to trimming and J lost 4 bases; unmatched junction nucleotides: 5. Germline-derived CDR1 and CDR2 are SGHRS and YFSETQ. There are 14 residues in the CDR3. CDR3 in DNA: TGCGCCAGCAGCGGTGGACAGGGGCCCACTGAAGCTTTCTCT. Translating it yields CASSGGQGPTEAFS.

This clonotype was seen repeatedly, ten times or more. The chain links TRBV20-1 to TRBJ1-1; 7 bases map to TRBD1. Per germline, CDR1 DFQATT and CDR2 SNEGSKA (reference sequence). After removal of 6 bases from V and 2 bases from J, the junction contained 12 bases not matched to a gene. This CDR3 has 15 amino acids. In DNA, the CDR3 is TGCAGTGCGGCCGGGACAGCAACTACTAACACTGAAGCTTTCTTT. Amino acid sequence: CSAAGTATTNTEAFF.

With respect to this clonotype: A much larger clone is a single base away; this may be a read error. The CDR3 sequence is CARRSRTITGELFF. The CDR3 region has the DNA TGTGCCCGTCGCAGCCGAACGATCACCGGGGAGCTGTTTTTT. V and J are TRBV6-2 or TRBV6-3 and TRBJ2-2; D unresolved. Germline CDR1 reads MNHEY; CDR2 reads SVGEGT. Trimming cost V 11 bases and J 4 bases, with 17 bases left between them. The CDR3 is 14 amino acids.

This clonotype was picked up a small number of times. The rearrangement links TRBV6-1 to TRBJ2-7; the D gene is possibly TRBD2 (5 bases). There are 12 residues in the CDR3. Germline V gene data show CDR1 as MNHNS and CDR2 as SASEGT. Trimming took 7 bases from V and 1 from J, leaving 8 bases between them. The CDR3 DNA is TGTGCCAGCAAAGGAGGATCCTACGAGCAGTACTTC. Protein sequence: CASKGGSYEQYF.

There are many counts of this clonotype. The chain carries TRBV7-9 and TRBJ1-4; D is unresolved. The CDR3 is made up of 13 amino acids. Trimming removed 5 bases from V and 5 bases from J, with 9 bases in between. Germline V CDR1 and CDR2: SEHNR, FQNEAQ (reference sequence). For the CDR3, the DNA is TGTGCCAGCAGCCCAGCTCAGAATGAAAAACTGTTTTTT. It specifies CASSPAQNEKLFF.

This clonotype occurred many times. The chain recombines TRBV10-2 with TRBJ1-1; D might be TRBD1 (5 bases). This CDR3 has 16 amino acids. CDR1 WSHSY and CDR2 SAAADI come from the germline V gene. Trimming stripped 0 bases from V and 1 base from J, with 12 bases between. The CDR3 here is CASSESVGVANTEAFF. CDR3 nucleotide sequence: TGCGCCAGCAGTGAGTCGGTGGGGGTCGCGAACACTGAAGCTTTCTTT.

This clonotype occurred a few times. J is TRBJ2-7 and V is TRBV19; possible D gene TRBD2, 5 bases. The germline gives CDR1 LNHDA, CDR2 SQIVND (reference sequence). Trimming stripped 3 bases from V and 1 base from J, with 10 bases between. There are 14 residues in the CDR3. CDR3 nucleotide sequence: TGTGCCAGTAGTATCGGGGTCGGTTCCTACGAGCAGTACTTC. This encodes CASSIGVGSYEQYF.

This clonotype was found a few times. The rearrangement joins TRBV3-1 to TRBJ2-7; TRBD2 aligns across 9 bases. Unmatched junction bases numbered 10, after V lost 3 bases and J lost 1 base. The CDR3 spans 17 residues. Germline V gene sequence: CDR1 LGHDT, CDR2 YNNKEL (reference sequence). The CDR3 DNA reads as TGTGCCAGCAGCCAGGACAGAGCGGGGGGCCAATCCTACGAGCAGTACTTC. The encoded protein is CASSQDRAGGQSYEQYF.

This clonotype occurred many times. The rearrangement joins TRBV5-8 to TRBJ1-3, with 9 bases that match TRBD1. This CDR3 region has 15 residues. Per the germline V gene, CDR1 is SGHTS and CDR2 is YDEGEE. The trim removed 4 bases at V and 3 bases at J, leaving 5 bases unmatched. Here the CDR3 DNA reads TGTGCCAGCAGCCCGGACAGGGGAGATGGAAACACCATATATTTT. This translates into CASSPDRGDGNTIYF.

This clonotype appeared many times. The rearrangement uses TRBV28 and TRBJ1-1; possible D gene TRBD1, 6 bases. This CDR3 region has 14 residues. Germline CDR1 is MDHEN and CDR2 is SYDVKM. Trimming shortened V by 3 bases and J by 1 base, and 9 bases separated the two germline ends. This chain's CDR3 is CASSFRGSNTEAFF. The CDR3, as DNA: TGTGCCAGCAGTTTCAGGGGTTCGAACACTGAAGCTTTCTTT.

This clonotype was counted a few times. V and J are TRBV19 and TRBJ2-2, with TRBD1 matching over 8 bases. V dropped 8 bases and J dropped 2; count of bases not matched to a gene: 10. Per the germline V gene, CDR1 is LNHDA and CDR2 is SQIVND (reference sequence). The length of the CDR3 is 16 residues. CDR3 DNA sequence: TGTGCCAGTGGACCGAGACAGGGGATTAACACCGGGGAGCTGTTTTTT. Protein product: CASGPRQGINTGELFF. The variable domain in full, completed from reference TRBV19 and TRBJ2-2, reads DGGITQSPKYLFRKEGQNVTLSCEQNLNHDAMYWYRQDPGQGLRLIYYSQIVNDFQKGDIAEGYSVSREKKESFPLTVTSAQKNPTAFYLCASGPRQGINTGELFFGEGSRLTVL.

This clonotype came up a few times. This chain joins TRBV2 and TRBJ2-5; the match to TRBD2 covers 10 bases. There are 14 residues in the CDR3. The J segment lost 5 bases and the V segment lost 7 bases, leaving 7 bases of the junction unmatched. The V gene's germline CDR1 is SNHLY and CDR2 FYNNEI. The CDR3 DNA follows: TGTGCCAGCACCGTGCTAGCGGGAGTTGAGACCCAGTACTTC. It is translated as CASTVLAGVETQYF. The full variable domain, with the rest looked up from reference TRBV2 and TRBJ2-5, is EPEVTQTPSHQVTQMGQEVILRCVPISNHLYFYWYRQILGQKVEFLVSFYNNEISEKSEIFDDQFSVERPDGSNFTLKIRSTKLEDSAMYFCASTVLAGVETQYFGPGTRLLVL.

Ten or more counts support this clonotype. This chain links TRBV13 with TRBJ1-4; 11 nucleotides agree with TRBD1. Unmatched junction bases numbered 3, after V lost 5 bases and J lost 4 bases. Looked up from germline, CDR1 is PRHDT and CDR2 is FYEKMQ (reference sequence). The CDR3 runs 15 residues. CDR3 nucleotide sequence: TGTGCCAGCAGCGGACAGGGGGCCCTTAATGAAAAACTGTTTTTT. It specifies CASSGQGALNEKLFF.

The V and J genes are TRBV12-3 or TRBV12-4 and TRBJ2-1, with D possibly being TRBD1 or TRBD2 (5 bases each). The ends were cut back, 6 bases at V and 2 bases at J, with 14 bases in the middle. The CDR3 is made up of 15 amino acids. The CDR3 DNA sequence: TGTGCCAGCAGGGGGGTTTCTGCTACCTACAATGAGCAGTTCTTC. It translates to CASRGVSATYNEQFF.

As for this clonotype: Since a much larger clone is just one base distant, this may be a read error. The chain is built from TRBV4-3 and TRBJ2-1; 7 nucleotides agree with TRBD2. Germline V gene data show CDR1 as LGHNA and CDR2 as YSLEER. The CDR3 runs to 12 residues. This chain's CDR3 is CASRDYGNEQSF. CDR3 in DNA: TGCGCCAGCCGGGACTACGGGAATGAGCAGTCCTTC.

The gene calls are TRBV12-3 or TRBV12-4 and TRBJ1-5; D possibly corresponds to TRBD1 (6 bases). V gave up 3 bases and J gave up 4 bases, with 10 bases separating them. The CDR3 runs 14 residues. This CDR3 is CASSFQGWNQPQHF. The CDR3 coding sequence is TGTGCCAGCAGTTTTCAGGGGTGGAATCAGCCCCAGCATTTT.

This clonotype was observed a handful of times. The CDR3 region is CASSLGQGLNPLHF. The CDR3 DNA sequence: TGCGCCAGCAGCTTGGGACAGGGCCTTAATCCCCTCCACTTT. The rearrangement uses TRBV5-1 and TRBJ1-6; 7 positions match TRBD1. V lost 0 bases and J lost 13; bases outside the gene matches: 7. The CDR3 contains 14 residues. Per the germline V gene, CDR1 is SGHRS and CDR2 is YFSETQ.

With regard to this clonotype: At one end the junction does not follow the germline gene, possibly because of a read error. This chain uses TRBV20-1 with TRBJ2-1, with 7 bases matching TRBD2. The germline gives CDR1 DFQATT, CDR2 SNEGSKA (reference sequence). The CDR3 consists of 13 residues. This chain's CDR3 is CSARAGLVNGQFF. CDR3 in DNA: TGCAGTGCGAGAGCGGGATTGGTCAATGGGCAGTTCTTC.

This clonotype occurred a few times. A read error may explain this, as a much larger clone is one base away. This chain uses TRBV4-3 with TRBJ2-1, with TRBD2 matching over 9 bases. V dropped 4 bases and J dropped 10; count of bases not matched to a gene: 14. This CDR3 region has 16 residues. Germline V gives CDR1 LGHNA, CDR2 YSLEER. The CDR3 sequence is CASSRDSGGPESEQFF. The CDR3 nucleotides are TGCGCCAGCAGCCGGGATAGCGGGGGACCCGAAAGCGAGCAGTTCTTC.

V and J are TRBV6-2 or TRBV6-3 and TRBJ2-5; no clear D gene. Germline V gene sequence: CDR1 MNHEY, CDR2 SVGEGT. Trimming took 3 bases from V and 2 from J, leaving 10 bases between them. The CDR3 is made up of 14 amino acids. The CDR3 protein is CASSYTRVQETQYF. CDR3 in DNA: TGTGCCAGCAGTTATACTCGGGTTCAAGAGACCCAGTACTTC.

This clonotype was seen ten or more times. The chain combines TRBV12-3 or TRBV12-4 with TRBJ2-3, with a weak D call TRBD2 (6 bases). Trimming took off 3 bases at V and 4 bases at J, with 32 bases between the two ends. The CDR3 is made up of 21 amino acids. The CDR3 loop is CASSFSPVKMGQTGGADTQYF. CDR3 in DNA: TGTGCCAGCAGTTTTTCTCCGGTAAAGATGGGGCAAACCGGCGGGGCAGATACGCAGTATTTT.

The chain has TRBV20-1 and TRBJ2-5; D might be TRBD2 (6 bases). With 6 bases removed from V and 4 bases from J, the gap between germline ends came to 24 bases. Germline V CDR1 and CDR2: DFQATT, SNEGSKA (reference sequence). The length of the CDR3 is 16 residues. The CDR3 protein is CSAGPRGRTRGETQYF. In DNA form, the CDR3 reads TGCAGTGCCGGGCCTAGAGGGAGGACCCGGGGAGAGACCCAGTACTTC.

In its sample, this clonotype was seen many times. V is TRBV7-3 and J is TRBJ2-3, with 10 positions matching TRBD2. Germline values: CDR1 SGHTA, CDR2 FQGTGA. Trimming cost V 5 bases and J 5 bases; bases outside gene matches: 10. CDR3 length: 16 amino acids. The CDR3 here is CASSNTSGMLVDTQYF. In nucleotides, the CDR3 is TGTGCCAGCAGCAACACTAGCGGGATGTTAGTAGATACGCAGTATTTT.